These 13 T cell receptor beta chains originate from one sample sequenced in a study of blood T cell repertoires in COVID-19. Libraries were prepared by immunoSEQ multiplex PCR; TCRdb keeps only in-frame clonotypes and omits some of them. The repertoire holds about 120,000 clones, with less than 80% as singletons. The specimen was peripheral blood. The receptors come from a man in his fifties with acute or convalescent COVID-19.

Note on this clone: The sample has other DNA sequences that encode this CDR3 too. This chain joins TRBV2 and TRBJ1-2; D possibly corresponds to TRBD1 (5 bases). CDR3 length: 13 amino acids. Between the trimmed V and J ends, which lost 5 bases and 1 base, there was a span of 8 bases. Germline CDR1 is SNHLY and CDR2 is FYNNEI. The CDR3 protein is CASSPDSNYGYTF. CDR3 nucleotides: TGTGCCAGCAGTCCAGACAGTAACTATGGCTACACCTTC.

V usage is TRBV11-1 and J usage is TRBJ2-1, with D possibly TRBD1 on 5 matching bases. V was cut by 0 bases and J by 5 bases, with 11 bases left in between. Looked up from germline, CDR1 is SGHAT and CDR2 is FQDESV (reference sequence). The CDR3 has 15 residues. CDR3 sequence (DNA): TGTGCCAGCAGCTTAGCGATCGGACAAAACAATGAGCAGTTCTTC. Translation: CASSLAIGQNNEQFF.

The sample holds one count of this clone. This chain uses TRBV19 with TRBJ1-6; the D is unclear. The CDR3 sequence is 16 residues long. Per the germline V gene, CDR1 is LNHDA and CDR2 is SQIVND (reference sequence). Deletions cut 3 bases from V and 9 bases from J, with 18 bases between. CDR3 in DNA: TGTGCCAGTAGTATCTCTCTGGACTCTATCAGTTCACCCCTCCACTTT. Translation gives CASSISLDSISSPLHF.

This clone was detected once. This likely comes from a read error, as the CDR3 has no conserved phenylalanine or tryptophan at its end. The limits of the CDR3 on the DNA are not certain, so only TCRdb's listed CDR3 is given. The CDR3 region is CASSEESNWTV. The V gene is TRBV2, the J gene TRBJ2-4; the table's D call, TRBD2, was not checked against the DNA. The germline CDR1 and CDR2 sequences are SNHLY and FYNNEI. From its first to its last residue, the CDR3 has 11 amino acids.

This clone was observed a single time. The chain links TRBV12-3 or TRBV12-4 to TRBJ1-1; TRBD1 might be the D (5 bases). The CDR3 consists of 12 residues. Trimming removed 8 bases from V and 5 bases from J, with 12 bases in between. The CDR3: CASRLGPTEAFF. CDR3 DNA: TGTGCCAGCCGATTGGGGCCAACTGAAGCTTTCTTT.

This clone has only a few counts. V is TRBV6-5 and J is TRBJ1-2, with D maybe TRBD1 (6 bases). V shed 4 bases and J shed 3 bases, with 15 bases lying between them. CDR1 and CDR2 (germline): MNHEY, SVGAGI. The CDR3 loop spans 15 amino acids. The CDR3 coding sequence is TGTGCCAGCAGTTCAGGGGTAGGCGGGTACTATGGCTACACCTTC. This translates into CASSSGVGGYYGYTF.

This clone was found once. The gene calls are TRBV5-8 and TRBJ1-5; TRBD1 agrees at 8 bases. In germline, CDR1 is SGHTS, CDR2 YDEGEE. The V and J ends lost 4 bases and 10 bases, in that order; junction bases with no gene match: 16. This CDR3 is built from 16 residues. This chain's CDR3 is CASSPYSGTGHRPQHF. CDR3 DNA: TGTGCCAGCAGCCCATACTCTGGGACAGGCCATCGACCCCAGCATTTT.

The chain couples TRBV11-2 to TRBJ1-1; no firm D call. The CDR3 is 13 amino acids. V was pared by 0 bases and J by 4 bases, with 6 bases between. Germline lookup yields CDR1 SGHAT and CDR2 FQNNGV. CDR3 sequence: CASSLEFSTEAFF. CDR3 sequence (DNA): TGTGCCAGCAGCTTAGAGTTTAGCACTGAAGCTTTCTTT.

The genes are TRBV11-2 and TRBJ1-6; 7 positions agree with TRBD1. Germline trimming cut 4 bases from V and 5 bases from J; bases unmatched to any gene: 5. This CDR3 region has 15 residues. CDR1 SGHAT and CDR2 FQNNGV come from the germline V gene. Here the CDR3 reads CASSWTTGNNSPLHF. The DNA of the CDR3 is TGTGCCAGCAGCTGGACGACAGGGAATAATTCACCCCTCCACTTT.

This chain joins TRBV5-1 and TRBJ2-2; D is possibly TRBD2 (5 bases). V dropped 7 bases and J dropped 2 bases, with 12 bases sitting between them. The CDR3 consists of 14 residues. Germline values: CDR1 SGHRS, CDR2 YFSETQ. The CDR3 DNA reads TGCGCCAGCGGTCCGACGGGAAACACCGGGGAGCTGTTTTTT. Protein: CASGPTGNTGELFF.

V and J are TRBV9 and TRBJ1-4; the D gene is possibly TRBD1 (6 bases). The CDR3 runs 15 residues. Per the germline V gene, CDR1 is SGDLS and CDR2 is YYNGEE. Deletions cut 0 bases from V and 6 bases from J, with 12 bases between. The CDR3 bases are TGTGCCAGCAGCGTAGCTACAGGGTGGGATGAAAAACTGTTTTTT. This encodes CASSVATGWDEKLFF.

The chain is built from TRBV2 and TRBJ2-1, with 9 bases identical to TRBD1. The junction had 10 bases not matched to a gene; V was cut back by 3 bases and J by 4 bases. Germline V gene sequence: CDR1 SNHLY, CDR2 FYNNEI. CDR3 size: 17 residues. In nucleotides, the CDR3 is TGTGCCAGCAGTGACATTTCGGGACAGGGCCTTTACAATGAGCAGTTCTTC. It yields the protein CASSDISGQGLYNEQFF.

This clone has just a few counts. The CDR3 loop is CASSQLPGGYEKLFF. Written as DNA, the CDR3 is TGCGCCAGCAGCCAGTTGCCAGGTGGTTATGAAAAACTGTTTTTT. This chain connects TRBV4-1 to TRBJ1-4, with D unclear. CDR3 size: 15 residues. Between the trimmed V and J ends, which lost 3 bases and 6 bases, there was a span of 14 bases. CDR1 MGHRA and CDR2 YSYEKL come from the germline V gene.